These 19 T cell receptor beta chains originate from one sample sequenced in a study of blood T cell repertoires in COVID-19 (dated by TCRdb to the early 2020s). The method behind the library was the immunoSEQ multiplex PCR assay. What TCRdb holds here is the immuneACCESS table cut down to in-frame rearrangements. Part of the clones is not present; checked against another copy, under half of the missing clones reflect an unresolved V gene, and the others are unexplained. The sample yields roughly 160,000 clones; 70% to 90% were counted once. The ten most abundant clones make up around 6.9% of the sample. The sample was peripheral blood. These TCRs come from a man older than 75 with COVID-19, enrolled during active disease.

This rearrangement joins TRBV7-2 to TRBJ1-4; D possibly corresponds to TRBD1 (5 bases). The CDR3 consists of 16 residues. Trimming removed 0 bases at V and 8 bases at J, with 16 bases between. The V gene's germline CDR1 is SGHTA and CDR2 FQGNSA. The CDR3 DNA reads TGTGCCAGCAGCTTAGCGTACAGGCCCTCCCAAGAAAAACTGTTTTTT. Translation gives CASSLAYRPSQEKLFF.

This chain joins TRBV19 and TRBJ1-1; 7 bases are shared with TRBD1. Trimming cost V 4 bases and J 4 bases; bases outside gene matches: 6. Germline V gene sequence: CDR1 LNHDA, CDR2 SQIVND (reference sequence). The CDR3 spans 14 residues. Here the CDR3 reads CASSTVPGGTEAFF. CDR3 coding DNA: TGTGCCAGTAGTACGGTCCCAGGGGGCACTGAAGCTTTCTTT.

The gene calls are TRBV11-3 and TRBJ2-3; 7 bases are a match to TRBD2. Losses at the gene ends were 6 bases for V and 8 bases for J; bases not matched to a gene: 8. The CDR3 runs to 13 residues. In germline, CDR1 is SGHNT, CDR2 YENEEA. The CDR3, as DNA: TGTGCCAGCAGGAGTAGCGGGTTGGGTACGCAGTATTTT. Protein product: CASRSSGLGTQYF.

The V gene is TRBV5-6, the J gene TRBJ1-2; 12 bases align to TRBD1. The CDR3 is made up of 13 amino acids. Per the germline V gene, CDR1 is SGHDT and CDR2 is YYEEEE. The J segment lost 7 bases and the V segment lost 4 bases, leaving 2 bases of the junction unmatched. Here the CDR3 DNA reads TGTGCCAGCAGCAGGGGACAGGGGGCTGGCTACACCTTC. This translates into CASSRGQGAGYTF.

This sequence joins TRBV4-1 and TRBJ1-6, with 7 positions matching TRBD1. J gave up 9 bases and V 5 bases, and 7 bases lay outside the gene matches. The CDR3 has 14 residues. Per the germline V gene, CDR1 is MGHRA and CDR2 is YSYEKL. CDR3 protein: CASSTRDSSSPLHF. In DNA, the CDR3 is TGCGCCAGCAGCACCCGGGACAGTTCTTCACCCCTCCACTTT.

V usage is TRBV4-2 and J usage is TRBJ1-2, with 10 positions matching TRBD1. CDR3 length: 14 amino acids. Germline values: CDR1 LGHNA, CDR2 YNFKEQ. The V gene end was trimmed by 1 base and the J gene end by 4 bases; junction bases not matched to a gene: 0. The DNA of the CDR3 is TGTGCCAGCAGCCAAGGGACAGGGGGCTATGGCTACACCTTC. Translating gives CASSQGTGGYGYTF.

This sequence joins TRBV6-2 or TRBV6-3 and TRBJ1-2; a weak D match, TRBD1 (5 bases). Germline CDR1 and CDR2: MNHEY and SVGEGT. The CDR3 totals 15 residues. Trimming shortened V by 2 bases and J by 8 bases, and 18 bases separated the two germline ends. Here the CDR3 DNA reads TGTGCCAGCAGTTACATCTCGTCGGGGGGAGAGGGCTACACCTTC. Its protein product is CASSYISSGGEGYTF.

The chain employs TRBV7-3 and TRBJ1-2, with D possibly matching TRBD1 (5 bases). The CDR3 is 16 amino acids. V was pared by 5 bases and J by 6 bases, with 22 bases between. Germline V CDR1 and CDR2: SGHTA, FQGTGA. The DNA for the CDR3 is TGTGCCAGCAGCGCCCACCGGCGGGGGTCAGGCGATGGCTACACCTTC. Protein product: CASSAHRRGSGDGYTF.

The CDR3, as DNA: TGTGCCAGCAGCCAATGGGGGCCGGGATATAATTCACCCCTCCACTTT. It translates to CASSQWGPGYNSPLHF. The chain employs TRBV4-2 and TRBJ1-6, with a tentative D call TRBD1 (6 bases). V lost 2 bases and J 4 bases, leaving 12 bases between the germline ends. This CDR3 spans 16 amino acids. Germline V gives CDR1 LGHNA, CDR2 YNFKEQ.

This clone has just one count. The chain recombines TRBV19 with TRBJ1-5; 8 bases align to TRBD1. The length of the CDR3 is 16 residues. In germline, CDR1 is LNHDA, CDR2 SQIVND (reference sequence). Losses at the gene ends were 1 base for V and 7 bases for J; bases not matched to a gene: 9. The DNA of the CDR3 is TGTGCCAGTAGTATAGCCCCGGACAGGGTGCTGCAGCCCCAGCATTTT. It translates to CASSIAPDRVLQPQHF. Drawing the rest from reference TRBV19 and TRBJ1-5, the complete variable domain is DGGITQSPKYLFRKEGQNVTLSCEQNLNHDAMYWYRQDPGQGLRLIYYSQIVNDFQKGDIAEGYSVSREKKESFPLTVTSAQKNPTAFYLCASSIAPDRVLQPQHFGDGTRLSIL.

V and J are TRBV13 and TRBJ1-3; D not certain. Germline loops: CDR1 PRHDT, CDR2 FYEKMQ (reference sequence). Between the trimmed V and J ends, which lost 4 bases and 4 bases, there was a span of 11 bases. This CDR3 is 14 amino acids long. CDR3 bases: TGTGCCAGCAGCTCTCAGACAAGGGGAAACACCATATATTTT. Translation gives CASSSQTRGNTIYF.

V and J are TRBV3-1 (or the pseudogene TRBV3-2) and TRBJ1-6; no clear D gene. The V end was cut by 2 bases, the J end by 9 bases, with 11 bases between. CDR3 size: 14 residues. Germline V CDR1 and CDR2: LGHDT, YNNKEL (reference sequence). Here the CDR3 reads CASSQREEGSPLHF. The DNA for the CDR3 is TGTGCCAGCAGCCAAAGGGAGGAGGGTTCACCCCTCCACTTT.

This clone was seen just once. CDR3 sequence (DNA): TGTGCCAGTAGTATCGGACAGGGAATGAGAAACACCATATATTTT. Its protein is CASSIGQGMRNTIYF. The genes are TRBV19 and TRBJ1-3, with TRBD1 matching over 8 bases. With 3 bases clipped from V and 5 bases from J, the junction kept 6 bases outside the gene matches. Germline CDR1 LNHDA, CDR2 SQIVND (reference sequence). This CDR3 region has 15 residues.

Only a few counts were recorded for this clone. The CDR3 spells CASSVGAGAGAFNEKLFF. The CDR3 coding sequence is TGTGCCAGCAGCGTAGGGGCTGGGGCAGGGGCTTTCAATGAAAAACTGTTTTTT. The gene calls are TRBV9 and TRBJ1-4, with a possible D match to TRBD1 (6 bases). Trimming shortened V by 0 bases and J by 5 bases, and 20 bases separated the two germline ends. The CDR3 extends over 18 amino acids. Germline assignment: CDR1 SGDLS and CDR2 YYNGEE.

This clone was counted once. The chain carries TRBV9 and TRBJ2-1; D not certain. CDR1 is SGDLS and CDR2 is YYNGEE in the germline V gene. This CDR3 has 13 amino acids. V was clipped by 0 bases and J by 4 bases, with 5 bases between them. CDR3 DNA sequence: TGTGCCAGCAGCGTAGTCCAGTACAATGAGCAGTTCTTC. Protein product: CASSVVQYNEQFF.

This clone was seen a single time. V gene TRBV2 combines with J gene TRBJ1-2; D call uncertain. Trimming left V 2 bases short and J 2 bases short, with 12 bases between. The germline CDR1 and CDR2 sequences are SNHLY and FYNNEI. The CDR3 is 15 residues long. The CDR3 spells CASSELQLVNYGYTF. The CDR3 DNA follows: TGTGCCAGCAGTGAACTCCAGTTGGTAAACTATGGCTACACCTTC.

J is TRBJ2-1 and V is TRBV10-3; tentatively, D is TRBD1 (6 bases). The germline gives CDR1 ENHRY, CDR2 SYGVKD. V was clipped by 4 bases and J by 2 bases, with 9 bases between them. This CDR3 is 14 amino acids long. CDR3 amino acids: CAISVQGAYNEQFF. The CDR3 DNA follows: TGTGCCATCAGTGTACAGGGCGCCTACAATGAGCAGTTCTTC.

The V call is TRBV9, the J call TRBJ1-3; D may be TRBD1 (6 bases). The CDR3 is 14 residues long. Trimming removed 3 bases at V and 4 bases at J, with 11 bases between. Germline lookup yields CDR1 SGDLS and CDR2 YYNGEE. CDR3 protein: CASSAGHHGNTIYF. The CDR3, as DNA: TGTGCCAGCAGCGCGGGACACCACGGAAACACCATATATTTT.

This sequence joins TRBV23-1 and TRBJ1-1; no reliable D call. TRBV23-1 is classed as an ORF, of uncertain function. Trimming took off 2 bases at V and 0 bases at J, with 4 bases between the two ends. This CDR3 is built from 13 residues. Here the CDR3 DNA reads TGCGCCAGCAGTCAACACATGAACACTGAAGCTTTCTTT. Encoded protein: CASSQHMNTEAFF.